A single sample is the source of the 20 T cell receptor beta chains below, sequenced in a study of blood T cell repertoires in COVID-19. This table comes from immunoSEQ multiplex PCR, and its TCRdb copy is limited to in-frame clones, with some not included. This table holds 150,000 to 200,000 clones, roughly 89% found once. Sequencing used peripheral blood. The receptors were gathered from a woman aged 45 to 65 with acute or convalescent COVID-19.

The chain joins TRBV11-2 to TRBJ2-2, with 10 bases lining up with TRBD1. Unmatched junction bases numbered 8, after V lost 4 bases and J lost 6 bases. There are 16 residues in the CDR3. The germline V gene has CDR1 SGHAT and CDR2 FQNNGV. CDR3 in DNA: TGTGCCAGCAGCTCGCCGTGGACAGGGGGTCCCGGGGAGCTGTTTTTT. Amino acid sequence: CASSSPWTGGPGELFF.

This clone has just one count. As DNA, the CDR3 is TGTGCCAGCAGCTTAGTCACCAGCGGCCATGAGCAGTTCTTC. Its translation is CASSLVTSGHEQFF. This chain joins TRBV7-2 and TRBJ2-1, with D possibly being TRBD2 (5 bases). CDR1 and CDR2 (germline): SGHTA, FQGNSA. V was clipped by 1 base and J by 8 bases, with 12 bases between them. The CDR3 is 14 amino acids.

The chain is built from TRBV6-6 and TRBJ1-5, with D perhaps TRBD1 (5 bases). The CDR3 totals 15 residues. V was cut by 8 bases and J by 2 bases, with 16 bases left in between. Germline V gene sequence: CDR1 MNHNY, CDR2 SVGAGI (reference sequence). In nucleotides, the CDR3 is TGTGCCAGCGCCGAAGCCGGGGGTGGCAATCAGCCCCAGCATTTT. It codes for CASAEAGGGNQPQHF.

The V and J genes are TRBV7-2 and TRBJ2-5, with D unresolved. V lost 0 bases and J lost 2, with 10 bases in between. The V gene's germline CDR1 is SGHTA and CDR2 FQGNSA. The CDR3 is 15 residues long. The chain's CDR3 is CASSLAFWPQETQYF. The CDR3 region has the DNA TGTGCCAGCAGCTTAGCTTTTTGGCCTCAAGAGACCCAGTACTTC.

This rearrangement joins TRBV5-1 to TRBJ2-1; a weak D match, TRBD1 (6 bases). V lost 2 bases and J lost 4, with 16 bases in between. The CDR3 has 16 residues. Germline V gene lookup returns CDR1 SGHRS and CDR2 YFSETQ. The CDR3 loop is CASSLLAGELYNEQFF. The CDR3 bases are TGCGCCAGCAGCTTACTTGCAGGGGAACTTTACAATGAGCAGTTCTTC.

The V gene is TRBV7-2, the J gene TRBJ2-7; TRBD2 might be the D (7 bases). The length of the CDR3 is 14 residues. Trimming left V 1 base short and J 6 bases short, with 13 bases between. The germline V gene encodes CDR1 SGHTA and CDR2 FQGNSA. CDR3 protein: CASSLERGGFEQYF. In DNA form, the CDR3 reads TGTGCCAGCAGCTTAGAGAGGGGGGGGTTCGAGCAGTACTTC.

V usage is TRBV11-3 and J usage is TRBJ1-6; TRBD1 might be the D (5 bases). The ends were cut back, 2 bases at V and 13 bases at J, with 12 bases in the middle. CDR3 length equals 13 residues. Germline assignment: CDR1 SGHNT and CDR2 YENEEA. CDR3 loop: CASSLQSGRPLHF. The CDR3 region has the DNA TGTGCCAGCAGCTTACAATCAGGGCGTCCCCTCCACTTT. The full variable domain, rest sourced from reference TRBV11-3 and TRBJ1-6, is EAGVVQSPRYKIIEKKQPVAFWCNPISGHNTLYWYLQNLGQGPELLIRYENEEAVDDSQLPKDRFSAERLKGVDSTLKIQPAELGDSAVYLCASSLQSGRPLHFGNGTRLTVT.

V gene TRBV12-3 or TRBV12-4 combines with J gene TRBJ2-2; possibly TRBD2 for D (6 bases). Trimming shortened V by 8 bases and J by 5 bases, and 12 bases separated the two germline ends. CDR3 length: 13 amino acids. Written as DNA, the CDR3 is TGTGCCAGCCATTGGGGGAGGACCGGGGAGCTGTTTTTT. Protein product: CASHWGRTGELFF.

Regarding this clone: The same CDR3 is also encoded by other DNA sequences in this sample. The chain has TRBV20-1 and TRBJ2-7, with D unclear. V dropped 2 bases and J dropped 6 bases, with 8 bases sitting between them. This CDR3 is 11 amino acids long. Germline-derived CDR1 and CDR2 are DFQATT and SNEGSKA (reference sequence). The CDR3 loop is CSARSGFEQYF. Here the CDR3 DNA reads TGCAGTGCTAGATCGGGTTTCGAGCAGTACTTC.

The chain combines TRBV5-6 with TRBJ2-7; 9 bases fit TRBD1. Germline V lookup: CDR1 SGHDT, CDR2 YYEEEE. Germline trimming cut 0 bases from V and 3 bases from J; bases unmatched to any gene: 7. The CDR3 consists of 16 residues. CDR3 loop: CASSLAGGTGRYEQYF. CDR3 coding DNA: TGTGCCAGCAGCTTGGCAGGGGGGACAGGGCGCTACGAGCAGTACTTC.

The J gene is TRBJ2-7, the V gene TRBV5-1; TRBD2 aligns across 11 bases. V shed 4 bases, J shed 7 bases, and the junction held 13 bases outside the gene matches. This CDR3 has 16 amino acids. CDR1 SGHRS and CDR2 YFSETQ come from the germline V gene. As DNA, the CDR3 is TGCGCCAGCAGCAAGGGGACTAGCGGCCCTACGCTGGAGCAGTACTTC. Amino acids: CASSKGTSGPTLEQYF.

This chain joins TRBV18 and TRBJ2-7, with D possibly matching TRBD1 (6 bases). Germline loops: CDR1 KGHSH, CDR2 LQKENI. Between the trimmed V and J ends, which lost 2 bases and 5 bases, there was a span of 16 bases. The CDR3 is made up of 15 amino acids. The CDR3 coding sequence is TGTGCCAGCTCACCAACCACGACTACAGGGCACGAGCAGTACTTC. Translating it yields CASSPTTTTGHEQYF.

The chain combines TRBV19 with TRBJ2-5, with TRBD1 matching 9 bases. The V gene's germline CDR1 is LNHDA and CDR2 SQIVND (reference sequence). This CDR3 has 14 residues. Unmatched junction bases numbered 11, after V lost 10 bases and J lost 5 bases. CDR3 DNA: TGTGCCACCAAATCGGGACAGGGATCCGAGACCCAGTACTTC. Translated: CATKSGQGSETQYF.

The J gene is TRBJ1-5, the V gene TRBV12-5; no clear D. The length of the CDR3 is 14 residues. The germline V gene encodes CDR1 LGHNT and CDR2 FRNRAP. V lost 11 bases and J lost 6, with 20 bases in between. The CDR3 coding sequence is TGTGCTTCTGCAAACCCGATTCGGGGTCAGCCCCAGCATTTT. It specifies CASANPIRGQPQHF.

The chain employs TRBV24-1 and TRBJ2-2; perhaps TRBD2 as D (6 bases). V was clipped by 9 bases and J by 5 bases, with 15 bases between them. From germline, CDR1 is KGHDR and CDR2 SFDVKD. The CDR3 is 14 amino acids. CDR3 sequence (DNA): TGTGCCACCGCAGTCGGGGGAGAGACCGGGGAGCTGTTTTTT. Translation gives CATAVGGETGELFF.

In nucleotides, the CDR3 is TGTGCCAGCATTTTACAGGGGGCAGGTGAAAAACTGTTTTTT. Translating gives CASILQGAGEKLFF. The chain links TRBV6-5 to TRBJ1-4; TRBD1 aligns across 9 bases. The germline CDR1 and CDR2 sequences are MNHEY and SVGAGI. The CDR3 is 14 residues long. J lost 7 bases, V lost 7 bases, and 7 bases had no gene match.

The V call is TRBV5-1, the J call TRBJ1-1, with 9 bases fitting TRBD1. There are 14 residues in the CDR3. J lost 5 bases, V lost 0 bases, and 2 bases had no gene match. Germline assignment: CDR1 SGHRS and CDR2 YFSETQ. Here the CDR3 DNA reads TGCGCCAGCAGCTTGGGGGACAGGGCAACTGAAGCTTTCTTT. It is translated as CASSLGDRATEAFF.

This clone was detected only a few times. The V gene is TRBV7-8, the J gene TRBJ2-7; D is unclear. Germline V CDR1 and CDR2: SGHVS, FQNEAQ. This CDR3 spans 12 amino acids. V was shortened by 4 bases and J by 3 bases, with 7 bases between the two germline ends. The CDR3 loop reads CASSYGSYEQYF. In DNA, the CDR3 is TGTGCCAGCAGCTACGGTAGCTACGAGCAGTACTTC.

The chain joins TRBV6-5 to TRBJ2-7; no firm D call. V shed 6 bases and J shed 2 bases, with 11 bases lying between them. Per the germline V gene, CDR1 is MNHEY and CDR2 is SVGAGI. The CDR3 spans 13 residues. The CDR3 is CASSPSSTYEQYF. The CDR3 bases are TGTGCCAGCAGCCCATCCTCTACCTACGAGCAGTACTTC.

This clone appeared a few times. The same CDR3 can be traced to other DNA sequences in this sample. CDR3 sequence (DNA): TGTGCCAGCAGTTACGGCGGTGGCTACACCTTC. It is translated as CASSYGGGYTF. The rearrangement links TRBV6-2 or TRBV6-3 to TRBJ1-2; D ambiguous. The germline V and J ends were trimmed by 2 bases and 7 bases, with 5 bases remaining between them. The germline gives CDR1 MNHEY, CDR2 SVGEGT. There are 11 residues in the CDR3.